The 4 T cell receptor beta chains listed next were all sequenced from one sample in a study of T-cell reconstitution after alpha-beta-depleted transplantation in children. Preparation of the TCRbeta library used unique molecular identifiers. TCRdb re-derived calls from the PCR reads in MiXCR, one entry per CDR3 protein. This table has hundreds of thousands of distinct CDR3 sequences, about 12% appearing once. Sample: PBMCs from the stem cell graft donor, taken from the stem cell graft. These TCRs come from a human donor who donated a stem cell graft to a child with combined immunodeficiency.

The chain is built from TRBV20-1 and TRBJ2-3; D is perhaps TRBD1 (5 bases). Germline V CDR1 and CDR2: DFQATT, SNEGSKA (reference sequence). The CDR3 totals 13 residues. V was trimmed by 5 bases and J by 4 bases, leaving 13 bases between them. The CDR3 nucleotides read TGCAGTGCTCGGCCAGGGTATGCAGATACGCAGTATTTT. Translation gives CSARPGYADTQYF.

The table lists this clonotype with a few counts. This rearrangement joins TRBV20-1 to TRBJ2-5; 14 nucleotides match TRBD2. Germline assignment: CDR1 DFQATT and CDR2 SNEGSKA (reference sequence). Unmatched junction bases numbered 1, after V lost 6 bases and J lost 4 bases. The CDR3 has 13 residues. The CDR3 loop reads CSAGTSGRETQYF. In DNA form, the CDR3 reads TGCAGTGCCGGGACTAGCGGGAGAGAGACCCAGTACTTC.

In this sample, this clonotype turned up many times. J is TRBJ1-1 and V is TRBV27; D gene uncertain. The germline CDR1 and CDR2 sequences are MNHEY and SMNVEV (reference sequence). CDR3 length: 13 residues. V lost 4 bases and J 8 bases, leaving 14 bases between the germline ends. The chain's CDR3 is CASSYAGGREAFF. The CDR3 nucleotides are TGTGCCAGCAGTTATGCTGGAGGGAGGGAAGCTTTCTTT.

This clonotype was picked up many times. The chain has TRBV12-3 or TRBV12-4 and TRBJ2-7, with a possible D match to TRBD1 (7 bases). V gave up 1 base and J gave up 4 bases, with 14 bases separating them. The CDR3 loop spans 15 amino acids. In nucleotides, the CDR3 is TGTGCCAGCAGTTTAGATGGCAGGGGGACTTACGAGCAGTACTTC. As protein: CASSLDGRGTYEQYF.